Below are 24 T cell receptor beta chains sequenced from a single sample in a study of cytomegalovirus exposure and HLA in healthy donors. PCR was performed using 60 Vbeta and 13 Jbeta primers. This table comes from immunoSEQ multiplex PCR, and its TCRdb copy is limited to in-frame clones, with some not included. The table records about 230,000 clones, 70% to 85% of them present only once. Sequencing was performed on PBMCs. The receptors were gathered from a woman aged 40 to 50 in good health and CMV-seronegative.

This clone appeared a few times. The rearrangement links TRBV6-6 to TRBJ1-5, with D maybe TRBD1 (5 bases). Trimming pared 5 bases from V and 0 bases from J, leaving 11 bases between. Looked up from germline, CDR1 is MNHNY and CDR2 is SVGAGI (reference sequence). The CDR3 has 15 residues. The CDR3 protein is CASSGGGYSNQPQHF. The CDR3 nucleotides read TGTGCCAGCAGTGGGGGGGGATATAGCAATCAGCCCCAGCATTTT.

The CDR3 sequence is CASSRDRHREAFF. In nucleotides, the CDR3 is TGTGCCAGCAGCAGGGACAGACATCGCGAAGCTTTCTTT. V usage is TRBV7-3 and J usage is TRBJ1-1; 7 bases match TRBD1. The V gene's germline CDR1 is SGHTA and CDR2 FQGTGA. The CDR3 length is 13 residues. V dropped 5 bases and J dropped 8; count of bases not matched to a gene: 8.

V and J are TRBV4-3 and TRBJ1-6, with a possible D match to TRBD1 (6 bases). Looked up from germline, CDR1 is LGHNA and CDR2 is YSLEER. The V end was cut by 1 base, the J end by 5 bases, with 9 bases between. This CDR3 contains 15 residues. The CDR3 spells CASSQGAGDNSPLHF. In nucleotides, the CDR3 is TGCGCCAGCAGCCAAGGGGCAGGGGATAATTCACCCCTCCACTTT.

This chain joins TRBV30 and TRBJ1-2; 7 nucleotides agree with TRBD1. The length of the CDR3 is 11 residues. The germline V gene has CDR1 GTSNPN and CDR2 SVGIG (reference sequence). The trim removed 7 bases at V and 6 bases at J, leaving 5 bases unmatched. CDR3 sequence reads: CASDRVHGYTF. The CDR3 DNA sequence: TGTGCCTCCGACAGGGTGCATGGCTACACCTTC.

This chain joins TRBV28 and TRBJ1-1, with D unresolved. V lost 3 bases to trimming and J lost 5 bases, with 13 bases between them. This CDR3 is 14 amino acids long. Germline CDR1 is MDHEN and CDR2 is SYDVKM. CDR3 sequence reads: CASSFAQAWTEAFF. In DNA form, the CDR3 reads TGTGCCAGCAGTTTTGCTCAGGCATGGACTGAAGCTTTCTTT.

The V and J genes are TRBV5-4 and TRBJ2-5, with 7 bases aligning to TRBD2. V shed 4 bases and J 2 bases; nucleotides not matched to a gene: 5. The CDR3 covers 14 residues. Germline CDR1 reads SGHNT; CDR2 reads YYREEE (reference sequence). Here the CDR3 reads CASSQAGWQETQYF. The CDR3 bases are TGTGCCAGCAGCCAAGCGGGGTGGCAAGAGACCCAGTACTTC.

V gene TRBV6-4 combines with J gene TRBJ1-1, with D possibly TRBD1 on 5 matching bases. From germline, CDR1 is MRHNA and CDR2 SNTAGT. Trimming took off 6 bases at V and 4 bases at J, with 21 bases between the two ends. The CDR3 contains 16 residues. CDR3 region: CASRTLGGGGFTEAFF. In DNA form, the CDR3 reads TGTGCCAGCAGGACCTTGGGGGGAGGCGGGTTCACTGAAGCTTTCTTT.

This clone showed up just a few times. V and J are TRBV19 and TRBJ1-5; D gene uncertain. The ends were cut back, 5 bases at V and 4 bases at J, with 6 bases in the middle. The CDR3 extends over 12 amino acids. The V gene's germline CDR1 is LNHDA and CDR2 SQIVND (reference sequence). Here the CDR3 reads CASSALNQPQHF. The CDR3 DNA reads TGTGCCAGTAGTGCCCTAAATCAGCCCCAGCATTTT.

A note on this clone: A junction boundary mismatches the germline segment, possibly from a read error. The chain carries TRBV30 and TRBJ1-3; D remains ambiguous. Germline V lookup: CDR1 GTSNPN, CDR2 SVGIG (reference sequence). The CDR3 has 13 residues. Written as DNA, the CDR3 is TGTGCCTGGAGAATAGCTGCTGGAAGCACCATATATTTT. Translating gives CAWRIAAGSTIYF.

The gene calls are TRBV19 and TRBJ1-5; D is possibly TRBD1 (5 bases). The ends were cut back, 3 bases at V and 6 bases at J, with 18 bases in the middle. The CDR3 is 16 amino acids. Germline V gives CDR1 LNHDA, CDR2 SQIVND (reference sequence). For the CDR3, the DNA is TGTGCCAGTAGTATTTCGTGGACCGCTCAGGGTCAGCCCCAGCATTTT. Its translation: CASSISWTAQGQPQHF.

The genes are TRBV5-6 and TRBJ2-2, with D possibly matching TRBD2 (7 bases). Germline CDR1 is SGHDT and CDR2 is YYEEEE. This CDR3 comprises 17 residues. The V gene lost 0 bases and the J gene lost 5 bases, with 17 bases spanning the gap. As DNA, the CDR3 is TGTGCCAGCAGCTTGGTGGAAGGGGGGGCGCGTACCGGGGAGCTGTTTTTT. Its translation is CASSLVEGGARTGELFF.

The rearrangement joins TRBV5-6 to TRBJ2-7; TRBD1 matches at 11 bases. The V gene end was trimmed by 5 bases and the J gene end by 6 bases; junction bases not matched to a gene: 10. CDR1 is SGHDT and CDR2 is YYEEEE in the germline V gene. This CDR3 has 15 amino acids. CDR3 sequence: CASRAPGQGAVEQYF. The CDR3 DNA reads TGTGCCAGCAGAGCCCCCGGACAGGGGGCTGTCGAGCAGTACTTC. The variable domain in full, with the rest retrieved from reference TRBV5-6 and TRBJ2-7, is DAGVTQSPTHLIKTRGQQVTLRCSPKSGHDTVSWYQQALGQGPQFIFQYYEEEERQRGNFPDRFSGHQFPNYSSELNVNALLLGDSALYLCASRAPGQGAVEQYFGPGTRLTVT.

The V and J genes are TRBV28 and TRBJ2-5; 8 bases match TRBD1. The J call is in doubt because the DNA end fits TRBJ2-7 better. Germline-derived CDR1 and CDR2 are MDHEN and SYDVKM. This CDR3 has 14 residues. The CDR3 reads CASSPPTGVHEQYF. The CDR3 nucleotides read TGTGCCAGCAGTCCCCCGACAGGGGTGCACGAGCAGTACTTC.

This rearrangement joins TRBV7-9 to TRBJ2-1, with D perhaps TRBD2 (5 bases). The CDR3 contains 12 residues. Germline V gene data show CDR1 as SEHNR and CDR2 as FQNEAQ (reference sequence). V was clipped by 0 bases and J by 9 bases, with 6 bases between them. CDR3 residues: CASSLAGSEQFF. In DNA, the CDR3 is TGTGCCAGCAGCTTAGCAGGGAGTGAGCAGTTCTTC.

Remarks on this clone: The germline gene is not matched at one end of the junction; a read error may be the cause. The chain combines TRBV19 with TRBJ1-3; TRBD1 might be the D (6 bases). This CDR3 is built from 15 residues. In germline, CDR1 is LNHDA, CDR2 SQIVND (reference sequence). As DNA, the CDR3 is TGTGCCAGTAGTTTAACAGACAGGTCTGGGAACACCATATATTTT. This encodes CASSLTDRSGNTIYF.

This chain joins TRBV20-1 and TRBJ2-1; 7 nucleotides agree with TRBD1. The CDR3 extends over 11 amino acids. Germline lookup yields CDR1 DFQATT and CDR2 SNEGSKA (reference sequence). Trimming cost V 6 bases and J 8 bases; bases outside gene matches: 4. This chain's CDR3 is CSALGQHEQFF. The DNA of the CDR3 is TGCAGTGCCCTGGGACAGCATGAGCAGTTCTTC.

This clone was counted between two and nine times. The rearrangement uses TRBV6-1 and TRBJ2-7; D perhaps matches TRBD2 (5 bases). The length of the CDR3 is 13 residues. The V and J ends lost 8 bases and 0 bases respectively, with 11 bases between them. Per the germline V gene, CDR1 is MNHNS and CDR2 is SASEGT. The chain's CDR3 is CASLGLPSYEQYF. In DNA, the CDR3 is TGTGCCAGCTTAGGACTGCCCTCCTACGAGCAGTACTTC.

The CDR3 region is CASSVPGGGTDTQYF. The CDR3 bases are TGTGCCAGCAGTGTCCCGGGGGGTGGGACAGATACGCAGTATTTT. The chain uses TRBV28 and TRBJ2-3; 7 positions agree with TRBD2. CDR1 is MDHEN, CDR2 SYDVKM, per germline. The ends lost 5 bases at V and 3 bases at J; junction bases unmatched: 8. The CDR3 is 15 amino acids.

CDR3 residues: CASSLTAGGGQKAQYF. The CDR3 nucleotides read TGTGCCAGCAGCTTAACGGCGGGGGGGGGCCAAAAGGCCCAGTACTTC. The chain uses TRBV7-3 and TRBJ2-5, with 9 bases lining up with TRBD2. Germline V CDR1 and CDR2: SGHTA, FQGTGA. There are 16 residues in the CDR3. The ends lost 0 bases at V and 9 bases at J; junction bases unmatched: 11.

This clone came up once. This chain connects TRBV28 to TRBJ2-1; 9 bases agree with TRBD2. The CDR3 totals 15 residues. V lost 2 bases, J lost 5 bases, and 4 bases stayed unmatched. The germline V gene has CDR1 MDHEN and CDR2 SYDVKM. CDR3 sequence reads: CASSLIGTSNNEQFF. The CDR3 coding sequence is TGTGCCAGCAGTTTAATAGGGACTAGCAACAATGAGCAGTTCTTC.

This chain joins TRBV12-5 and TRBJ2-7, with D possibly being TRBD2 (6 bases). CDR3 length: 16 amino acids. Germline V gives CDR1 LGHNT, CDR2 FRNRAP. V lost 2 bases to trimming and J lost 5 bases, with 19 bases between them. For the CDR3, the DNA is TGTGCTAGTGGTTTGACTGTCCGGCGCCCGGGAGACGAGCAGTACTTC. It yields the protein CASGLTVRRPGDEQYF.

There are a few counts of this clone. This chain connects TRBV27 to TRBJ2-1; 7 bases line up with TRBD1. This CDR3 contains 14 residues. The germline V gene encodes CDR1 MNHEY and CDR2 SMNVEV (reference sequence). With V trimmed by 5 bases and J by 4 bases, 5 bases remained unmatched. The CDR3 sequence: CASSDRDTYNEQFF. The CDR3 coding sequence is TGTGCCAGCAGTGACAGGGACACTTACAATGAGCAGTTCTTC.

V and J are TRBV7-9 and TRBJ1-1, with 7 bases fitting TRBD1. CDR1 is SEHNR and CDR2 is FQNEAQ in the germline V gene (reference sequence). The CDR3 sequence is 17 residues long. V lost 1 base to trimming and J lost 0 bases; unmatched junction nucleotides: 8. This chain's CDR3 is CASSLGTGQALNTEAFF. The CDR3 DNA reads as TGTGCCAGCAGCTTAGGGACAGGCCAAGCCCTGAACACTGAAGCTTTCTTT.

The rearrangement joins TRBV10-3 to TRBJ2-7, with 7 bases matching TRBD1. After removal of 6 bases from V and 2 bases from J, the junction contained 7 bases not matched to a gene. Germline V gives CDR1 ENHRY, CDR2 SYGVKD. This CDR3 region has 14 residues. DNA for the CDR3: TGTGCCATCAGCGAGACAGGGTTTGCCTACGAGCAGTACTTC. This sequence encodes CAISETGFAYEQYF.